The source of this T cell receptor (beta chain) is a study of post-analysis software for immune sequencing data. Turning to the study itself: Clinical courses comprised relapsing-remitting, secondary progressive and progressive-relapsing multiple sclerosis.

cDNA libraries for TCR beta contained unique molecular identifiers. T cells numbering about 0.95 to 10 million gave rise to 500,000 or so cDNA molecules. Each CDR3 protein is one row after TCRdb ran MiXCR on the PCR reads. Of about 430,000 distinct CDR3 sequences in the sample, 30% to 40% were seen once. Germline assignment: CDR1 PRHDT and CDR2 FYEKMQ (reference sequence). CDR3 length: 16 amino acids. Losses at the gene ends were 5 bases for V and 5 bases for J; bases not matched to a gene: 6. The table lists this clonotype with a few counts. Its antigen is unidentified. Regarding the study as a whole: Several TRBV segments were more frequent in patients than controls; TRBV5-6, TRBV5-1 and TRBV20-1 belonged to this group. Same-batch samples co-clustered strongly by F measure. Diversity measured as normalized Chao1 was significantly lower in multiple sclerosis patients than in controls.

Sequences were obtained from blood. The TCR sequence derives from a girl aged 2 to 10 with multiple sclerosis. This chain connects TRBV13 to TRBJ2-1, with 13 bases lining up with TRBD2. CDR3 DNA sequence: TGTGCCAGCAGCGCACGCGGACTAGCGGGGGACAATGAGCAGTTCTTC. Protein sequence: CASSARGLAGDNEQFF.